This TCR beta chain was retrieved from a study of tumor-infiltrating lymphocytes in primary liver carcinoma. Study background: Enrolled patients were male and female, aged 30 to 69 years.

TCR beta cDNA was reverse-transcribed from approximately 0.45 ug of total RNA. The reaction used a constant-region primer and ProtoScript II reverse transcriptase. Libraries covering TCR beta were generated through three nested multiplex PCR rounds (using a slightly modified ARM-PCR). TRBV1-TRBV30 forward primers paired with a C-beta reverse primer were used in the first two PCR rounds, which ran roughly 9 cycles each. TCRdb processed the multiplex PCR reads anew with MiXCR; each CDR3 protein has one entry. The sample gives over 95,000 distinct CDR3 sequences, 55% to 70% of which show up once; over 7.5% is in the top ten. Worth noting for this clonotype: The antigen remains undetermined. Being one base from a much bigger clone, this may be a read error.

Points from the study as a whole: Tumor top-250-clone fraction significantly exceeded that of blood (p = 0.039).

Co-extracting RNA and DNA was done with about 20-33 mg of unsorted bulk tissue as input. Tumor samples each held over 85% viable tumor cells. Germline values: CDR1 MDHEN, CDR2 SYDVKM. The V gene lost 5 bases and the J gene lost 3 bases, with 15 bases spanning the gap. The CDR3 runs 15 residues. This sequence originates from a woman in her fifties or sixties with primary liver carcinoma and hepatitis B virus infection. The sample was liver tumor tissue from sampling region 5. This sample's subset: tumor region T5, tumor centre. V is TRBV28 and J is TRBJ2-3; D is possibly TRBD1 (6 bases). DNA for the CDR3: TGTGCCAGCAGTCGCCGGGCAGGGGTGACAGATACGCAGTATTTT. It translates to CASSRRAGVTDTQYF.